This TCR beta chain was profiled in a study of blood T cell repertoires in COVID-19. The wider study: Samples taken during acute and convalescent COVID-19 were collected in the United States, Italy and Spain.

Produced via immunoSEQ multiplex PCR; TCRdb's table is partial and in-frame only. Among about 370,000 clones listed, more than 85% were seen once. In terms of age and location, participants ranged from roughly 18 to 89 years and lived in about 25 US areas. Cohorts were based on clinical histories the participants reported. CDR1 and CDR2 from the germline V gene are SGHDT and YYEEEE. Trimming removed 5 bases from V and 1 base from J, with 9 bases in between. The CDR3 has 13 amino acids. The receptor was isolated from a woman in her 40s who had been exposed to COVID-19. The chain combines TRBV5-6 with TRBJ1-1; D gene ambiguous. The sequenced sample was PBMCs or T cells enriched from blood (not recorded which). The CDR3 sequence: CASSSTENTEAFF. The CDR3 DNA follows: TGTGCCAGCAGTTCTACTGAGAACACTGAAGCTTTCTTT.